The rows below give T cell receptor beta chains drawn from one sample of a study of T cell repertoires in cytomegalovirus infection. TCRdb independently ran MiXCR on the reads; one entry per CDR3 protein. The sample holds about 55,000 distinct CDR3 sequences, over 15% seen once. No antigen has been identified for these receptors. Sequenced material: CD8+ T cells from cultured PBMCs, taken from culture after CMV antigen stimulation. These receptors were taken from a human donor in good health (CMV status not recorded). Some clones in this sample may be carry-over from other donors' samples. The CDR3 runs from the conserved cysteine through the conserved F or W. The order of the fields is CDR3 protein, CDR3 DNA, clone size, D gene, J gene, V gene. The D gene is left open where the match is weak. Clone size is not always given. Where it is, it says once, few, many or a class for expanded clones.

CASSLRFGTTSYNEQFF TGTGCCAGCAGCTTAAGATTCGGGACAACTTCCTACAATGAGCAGTTCTTC many NA TRBJ2-1 TRBV7-2
CASSPTNKRPLAKNIQYF TGTGCCAGCAGTCCAACCAACAAAAGACCCCTAGCCAAAAACATTCAGTACTTC few NA TRBJ2-4 TRBV27
CASNTGYTEAFF TGTGCCAGCAACACAGGGTACACTGAAGCTTTCTTT few NA TRBJ1-1 TRBV7-2
CASSSSGLAGDTQYF TGTGCCAGCAGCTCTTCGGGACTAGCGGGGGATACGCAGTATTTT NA TRBD2 TRBJ2-3 TRBV7-2
CASSYRSRGGTQYF TGTGCCAGCAGTTACAGGTCCCGGGGAGGTACGCAGTATTTT NA NA TRBJ2-3 TRBV6-5
CASSSAPLGSYGYTF TGTGCCAGCAGTTCCGCCCCGCTGGGAAGCTATGGCTACACCTTC NA NA TRBJ1-2 TRBV12-3/TRBV12-4
CAISPIFRGDQPQHF TGTGCCATCAGCCCGATATTCCGCGGGGATCAGCCCCAGCATTTT NA NA TRBJ1-5 TRBV7-2
CASSYSARVITFF TGTGCCAGCAGTTACTCGGCCAGGGTGATAACTTTCTTT few NA TRBJ1-1 TRBV6-5
CASSFPGTPSYEQYF TGTGCCAGCAGCTTTCCCGGGACTCCTTCCTACGAGCAGTACTTC few NA TRBJ2-7 TRBV7-9
CASTQRGGAPRAGELFF TGTGCCAGCACCCAAAGAGGGGGGGCCCCTCGAGCCGGGGAGCTGTTTTTT NA NA TRBJ2-2 TRBV12-3/TRBV12-4
CASSSLFRVSSGNTIYF TGTGCCAGCAGCTCACTCTTCAGAGTGAGCTCTGGAAACACCATATATTTT few NA TRBJ1-3 TRBV7-2
CATSSHPRGYTF TGTGCCACCAGCAGCCATCCGCGTGGCTACACCTTC NA NA TRBJ1-2 TRBV15
CASLRGYQETQYF TGTGCCAGTCTAAGGGGATACCAAGAGACCCAGTACTTC NA NA TRBJ2-5 TRBV6-2/TRBV6-3
CASSFLAASPAVGYEQYF TGTGCCAGCAGTTTCTTAGCGGCTAGTCCCGCTGTGGGTTACGAGCAGTACTTC NA NA TRBJ2-7 TRBV27
CASRGDRGSNQPQHF TGTGCCAGCAGAGGGGACAGGGGAAGCAATCAGCCCCAGCATTTT few TRBD1 TRBJ1-5 TRBV6-5
CASSTPPRETYEQYF TGTGCCAGCAGCACGCCCCCCAGGGAAACCTACGAGCAGTACTTC NA NA TRBJ2-7 TRBV7-2
CASAGHLRHEQYF TGTGCCAGCGCGGGACACCTCCGTCACGAGCAGTACTTC few NA TRBJ2-7 TRBV5-6
CAINTAGTESYGYTF TGTGCCATCAACACCGCCGGGACAGAGAGCTATGGCTACACCTTC NA TRBD1 TRBJ1-2 TRBV10-3
CASSALRPSIQNSYNEQFF TGTGCCAGCAGCGCATTAAGGCCCAGCATTCAGAACTCCTACAATGAGCAGTTCTTC NA NA TRBJ2-1 TRBV6-5
CASSSLGSQYF TGTGCCAGCAGTTCATTAGGGTCGCAGTACTTC NA NA TRBJ2-7 TRBV27
CASSPRTPEQFF TGTGCCAGCAGTCCACGGACCCCGGAGCAGTTCTTC NA NA TRBJ2-1 TRBV28
CASSPASEGFYNEQFF TGTGCCAGCAGCCCGGCATCAGAGGGATTCTACAATGAGCAGTTCTTC NA NA TRBJ2-1 TRBV7-9
CASRRNTGELFF TGTGCCAGCAGGAGGAACACCGGGGAGCTGTTTTTT NA NA TRBJ2-2 TRBV27
CASSLQGNNSPLHF TGTGCCAGCAGCTTGCAGGGGAATAATTCACCCCTCCACTTT NA NA TRBJ1-6 TRBV5-6
CAGSDGTATSYNEQFF TGTGCCGGCAGCGACGGGACAGCGACAAGCTACAATGAGCAGTTCTTC once TRBD1 TRBJ2-1 TRBV7-9
CASSYFRESWETQYF TGTGCCAGCAGTTACTTTCGGGAGTCATGGGAGACCCAGTACTTC once NA TRBJ2-5 TRBV6-2/TRBV6-3
CSANWIGTGVFLSYTF TGCAGTGCTAACTGGATCGGGACAGGGGTATTCTTAAGCTACACCTTC NA TRBD1 TRBJ1-2 TRBV20-1
CASSAGGRGREQYF TGTGCCAGCAGTGCGGGGGGGCGCGGGCGCGAGCAGTACTTC NA TRBD2 TRBJ2-7 TRBV12-3/TRBV12-4
CASSPRHRTLAKNIQYF TGTGCCAGCAGCCCTAGACACCGAACGCTAGCCAAAAACATTCAGTACTTC NA NA TRBJ2-4 TRBV7-2
CASSRTGRPHEQYF TGTGCCAGCAGTCGTACGGGACGGCCTCACGAGCAGTACTTC few NA TRBJ2-7 TRBV6-2/TRBV6-3
CASSLDAASPSEKLFF TGTGCCAGCAGCCTTGATGCAGCGTCCCCCTCGGAGAAGCTGTTTTTT NA NA TRBJ2-2 TRBV14
CASRAKTSGSNTGELFF TGTGCCAGCAGGGCTAAGACTAGCGGATCGAACACCGGGGAGCTGTTTTTT NA TRBD2 TRBJ2-2 TRBV2
CASRGSREAFF TGTGCCAGTAGGGGTTCTCGGGAAGCTTTCTTT few NA TRBJ1-1 TRBV7-8
CASSWRGTGGQPQHF TGTGCCAGTAGTTGGAGGGGAACAGGGGGTCAGCCCCAGCATTTT NA TRBD1 TRBJ1-5 TRBV19
CASSPLAGGVNEQFF TGTGCCAGCAGCCCACTAGCGGGGGGGGTCAATGAGCAGTTCTTC NA TRBD2 TRBJ2-1 TRBV11-1
CASSYELAGNEQFF TGTGCCAGCAGTTACGAACTAGCGGGTAATGAGCAGTTCTTC few TRBD2 TRBJ2-1 TRBV6-2/TRBV6-3
CASSLDGTSSGANVLTF TGTGCCAGCAGCTTAGACGGAACAAGCTCTGGGGCCAACGTCCTGACTTTC few NA TRBJ2-6 TRBV7-8
CASSLGGSPLHF TGTGCCAGCTCTCTAGGGGGGTCACCCCTCCACTTT NA NA TRBJ1-6 TRBV19
CASSLDGTGGPDSYEQYF TGTGCCAGCAGCTTAGATGGGACAGGGGGCCCCGATTCCTACGAGCAGTACTTC few TRBD1 TRBJ2-7 TRBV7-2
CASKRPMNTEAFF TGTGCCAGTAAGCGGCCTATGAACACTGAAGCTTTCTTT few NA TRBJ1-1 TRBV19
CASSHPQGLAGYYEQYF TGTGCCAGCAGCCACCCCCAGGGACTAGCGGGTTACTACGAGCAGTACTTC few TRBD2 TRBJ2-7 TRBV7-8
CASSLREAVSTGELFF TGTGCCAGCAGCTTAAGGGAGGCGGTTTCTACCGGGGAGCTGTTTTTT NA NA TRBJ2-2 TRBV7-9
CASSYLKAYEQYF TGTGCCAGCAGTTACCTTAAGGCCTACGAGCAGTACTTC NA NA TRBJ2-7 TRBV6-6
CASSVTGTNYEQYF TGTGCCAGCAGCGTAACAGGGACCAACTACGAGCAGTACTTC few NA TRBJ2-7 TRBV5-6
CASSLYGQEVDEQFF TGTGCCAGCAGCTTATATGGACAGGAGGTTGATGAGCAGTTCTTC few TRBD1 TRBJ2-1 TRBV11-3
CASSQDGTAGARGYTF TGCGCCAGCAGCCAAGACGGGACAGCCGGTGCACGTGGCTACACCTTC NA TRBD1 TRBJ1-2 TRBV4-3
CASSPRLQETQYF TGTGCCAGCAGCCCAAGACTACAAGAGACCCAGTACTTC NA NA TRBJ2-5 TRBV7-8
CASSISRQPQHF TGTGCCAGTAGTATCTCGCGACAGCCCCAGCATTTT NA NA TRBJ1-5 TRBV19
CASRDGGPYNEQFF TGTGCCAGCAGAGATGGGGGGCCCTACAATGAGCAGTTCTTC NA NA TRBJ2-1 TRBV6-2/TRBV6-3
CASSTTGGANTGELFF TGTGCCAGCAGTACTACAGGGGGCGCGAACACCGGGGAGCTGTTTTTT NA TRBD1 TRBJ2-2 TRBV7-9
CASSEALASGGSTDTQYF TGTGCCAGCAGTGAAGCGCTAGCTAGCGGGGGGAGTACAGATACGCAGTATTTT NA TRBD2 TRBJ2-3 TRBV6-1
CASSPRGGQGTYNEQFF TGTGCCAGCAGCCCCAGGGGAGGGCAGGGGACTTACAATGAGCAGTTCTTC few NA TRBJ2-1 TRBV7-8
CASSYSMGQDEAKNIQYF TGTGCCAGCAGTTACTCGATGGGCCAGGACGAAGCCAAAAACATTCAGTACTTC NA NA TRBJ2-4 TRBV6-5